The 12 T cell receptor beta chains listed next were all sequenced from one sample in a study of CD8 T cells in ankylosing spondylitis. TCRdb passed the 5' RACE reads through MiXCR, listing each CDR3 protein once. The sample yields about 36,000 distinct CDR3 sequences, approximately 6% seen once. The sequencing input was blood, either unsorted or a sorted T cell fraction (not recorded which). The receptors derive from a male donor with ankylosing spondylitis or in good health (not recorded which).

This clonotype came up many times. The chain links TRBV10-2 to TRBJ2-3; the D gene is possibly TRBD2 (5 bases). Germline V gene lookup returns CDR1 WSHSY and CDR2 SAAADI. Trimming took off 2 bases at V and 5 bases at J, with 5 bases between the two ends. There are 12 residues in the CDR3. DNA for the CDR3: TGCGCCAGCAGTGAGGGACTAGATACGCAGTATTTT. Its translation is CASSEGLDTQYF.

At least ten counts were recorded for this clonotype. The V gene is TRBV15, the J gene TRBJ2-1, with 10 bases identical to TRBD2. V gave up 2 bases and J gave up 3 bases; unmatched junction bases: 4. This CDR3 region has 16 residues. Germline loops: CDR1 LNHNV, CDR2 YYDKDF (reference sequence). In nucleotides, the CDR3 is TGTGCCACCAGCAGACCCACTAGCGGGAACTACAATGAGCAGTTCTTC. Its protein product is CATSRPTSGNYNEQFF.

This clonotype came up many times. V gene TRBV24-1 combines with J gene TRBJ2-3, with a weak D call TRBD1 (6 bases). Germline V CDR1 and CDR2: KGHDR, SFDVKD. This CDR3 has 13 residues. The germline V and J ends were trimmed by 3 bases and 10 bases, with 13 bases remaining between them. CDR3 sequence: CATSDQQGQAQYF. CDR3 DNA: TGTGCCACCAGTGATCAACAGGGTCAAGCGCAGTATTTT.

The table lists this clonotype with many counts. The chain uses TRBV12-3 or TRBV12-4 and TRBJ2-2, with D unresolved. Deletions cut 5 bases from V and 6 bases from J, with 10 bases between. This CDR3 has 13 amino acids. The CDR3 loop is CASSPALAGELFF. CDR3 nucleotide sequence: TGTGCCAGCAGTCCCGCCCTTGCCGGGGAGCTGTTTTTT.

This chain links TRBV7-6 with TRBJ2-7; D perhaps matches TRBD1 (8 bases). The CDR3 has 14 residues. Trimming took off 5 bases at V and 4 bases at J, with 15 bases between the two ends. Germline-derived CDR1 and CDR2 are SGHVS and FNYEAQ. The CDR3 sequence: CASSRTGRGYEQYF. Here the CDR3 DNA reads TGTGCCAGCAGCCGGACAGGGCGGGGGTACGAGCAGTACTTC.

Worth noting for this clonotype: A much larger clonotype is one base distant, so this may be a read error. The chain joins TRBV20-1 to TRBJ2-4, with a tentative D call TRBD2 (5 bases). This CDR3 comprises 13 residues. CDR1 and CDR2 from the germline V gene are DFQATT and SNEGSKA (reference sequence). The CDR3 sequence: CSARDLAKDIQYF. The CDR3 DNA sequence: TGCAGTGCTAGGGACTTAGCCAAAGACATTCAGTACTTC.

This chain connects TRBV4-1 to TRBJ2-5; D remains unclear. This CDR3 is 14 amino acids long. The germline V gene has CDR1 MGHRA and CDR2 YSYEKL. The ends were cut back, 1 base at V and 0 bases at J, with 6 bases in the middle. Here the CDR3 reads CASSQVGYQETQYF. The CDR3 bases are TGCGCCAGCAGCCAAGTGGGTTACCAAGAGACCCAGTACTTC.

This clonotype was seen at least ten times. The chain carries TRBV20-1 and TRBJ1-3, with D perhaps matching TRBD1 (5 bases). The CDR3 totals 13 residues. The germline V gene has CDR1 DFQATT and CDR2 SNEGSKA (reference sequence). The V and J ends lost 3 bases and 7 bases respectively, with 13 bases between them. This CDR3 is CSASQGTVNTIYF. DNA of the CDR3: TGCAGTGCTAGTCAGGGAACGGTGAACACCATATATTTT.

This clonotype occurred many times. V and J are TRBV6-2 or TRBV6-3 and TRBJ1-1; D not resolved. CDR1 is MNHEY and CDR2 is SVGEGT in the germline V gene. Trimming cost V 8 bases and J 5 bases, with 15 bases left between them. There are 13 residues in the CDR3. CDR3 nucleotides: TGTGCCAGCCGCCTCGTGTTGGGTACTGAAGCTTTCTTT. It encodes CASRLVLGTEAFF.

This clonotype was observed at least ten times. The genes are TRBV2 and TRBJ1-2, with a possible D match to TRBD1 (5 bases). Germline V gives CDR1 SNHLY, CDR2 FYNNEI. CDR3 length equals 14 residues. V lost 7 bases to trimming and J lost 8 bases, with 20 bases between them. The CDR3 bases are TGTGCCAGCACTTTGTATCCCGGGACGTTGGGCTACACCTTC. It translates to CASTLYPGTLGYTF.

Comments on this clonotype: This could be a read error, since a much larger clone is one nucleotide away. The chain uses TRBV29-1 and TRBJ2-1; TRBD2 might be the D (6 bases). The CDR3 covers 15 residues. Germline values: CDR1 SQVTM, CDR2 ANQGSEA. V lost 5 bases, J lost 2 bases, and 16 bases lay in between. The CDR3 DNA sequence: TGCAGCGTTCTCGCCTACAAGCGGGCCTACAATGAGCAGTTCTTC. Amino acids: CSVLAYKRAYNEQFF.

Ten or more counts support this clonotype. The rearrangement joins TRBV5-1 to TRBJ2-1; TRBD1 agrees at 9 bases. The junction had 9 bases not matched to a gene; V was cut back by 2 bases and J by 9 bases. CDR1 and CDR2 from the germline V gene are SGHRS and YFSETQ. CDR3 size: 15 residues. The CDR3 region is CASSLVGQGSSEQFF. DNA for the CDR3: TGCGCCAGCAGCTTAGTGGGACAGGGTAGCTCTGAGCAGTTCTTC.